The 7 T cell receptor beta chains listed next were all sequenced from one sample in a study of T cell responses to AZD1222 COVID-19 vaccine. Profiling relied on immunoSEQ multiplex PCR, and the TCRdb table lists in-frame clones only, not all of them. The sample records about 100,000 clones, 92% being singletons. Material: peripheral blood, obtained on day 0 of AZD1222 vaccination. The origin of the receptors is an adult in good health.

The genes are TRBV30 and TRBJ1-1; possible D gene TRBD1, 5 bases. The V gene lost 8 bases and the J gene lost 4 bases, with 17 bases spanning the gap. CDR3 length: 13 amino acids. The V gene's germline CDR1 is GTSNPN and CDR2 SVGIG (reference sequence). CDR3 protein: CALDLRAGTEAFF. CDR3 DNA sequence: TGTGCCCTGGATCTCAGGGCGGGCACTGAAGCTTTCTTT.

V gene TRBV18 combines with J gene TRBJ2-4; D is undetermined. Germline CDR1 reads KGHSH; CDR2 reads LQKENI. V lost 0 bases to trimming and J lost 7 bases, with 10 bases between them. The CDR3 spans 14 residues. CDR3 residues: CASSPPDPNNIQYF. The CDR3 nucleotides are TGTGCCAGCTCACCACCGGACCCGAATAACATTCAGTACTTC.

The chain employs TRBV5-5 and TRBJ1-5; D uncertain. The CDR3 length is 16 residues. Trimming took off 0 bases at V and 0 bases at J, with 10 bases between the two ends. Germline CDR1 SGHKS, CDR2 YYEKEE (reference sequence). This CDR3 is CASSLVGSYSNQPQHF. CDR3 in DNA: TGTGCCAGCAGCTTGGTGGGTTCCTATAGCAATCAGCCCCAGCATTTT.

The chain carries TRBV13 and TRBJ2-1, with 10 bases fitting TRBD2. The germline V gene encodes CDR1 PRHDT and CDR2 FYEKMQ (reference sequence). J was trimmed by 1 base and V by 4 bases; bases with no gene match: 4. The CDR3 is 16 residues long. The CDR3 sequence is CASSSLAGESYNEQFF. The CDR3 DNA is TGTGCCAGCAGCTCCCTAGCGGGAGAGTCCTACAATGAGCAGTTCTTC.

The rearrangement links TRBV19 to TRBJ2-2, with 9 bases aligning to TRBD1. CDR3 length equals 14 residues. The germline V gene has CDR1 LNHDA and CDR2 SQIVND (reference sequence). V trimming: 9 bases; J trimming: 3 bases; junction bases outside the gene matches: 5. The CDR3 DNA is TGTGCCAGAACCGGGACAGGGTACACCGGGGAGCTGTTTTTT. It codes for CARTGTGYTGELFF.

The genes are TRBV11-3 and TRBJ2-2; possibly TRBD1 or TRBD2 for D (6 bases each). This CDR3 contains 15 residues. Trimming cost V 7 bases and J 3 bases, with 15 bases left between them. From germline, CDR1 is SGHNT and CDR2 YENEEA. CDR3 sequence reads: CASIRGEQYTGELFF. The CDR3 coding sequence is TGTGCCAGCATAAGGGGGGAGCAATACACCGGGGAGCTGTTTTTT.

The rearrangement uses TRBV6-2 or TRBV6-3 and TRBJ2-7; D gene ambiguous. This CDR3 spans 11 amino acids. V was shortened by 1 base and J by 6 bases, with 4 bases between the two germline ends. Germline CDR1 is MNHEY and CDR2 is SVGEGT. CDR3 sequence: CASSYYSEQYF. CDR3 DNA: TGTGCCAGCAGTTACTATTCCGAGCAGTACTTC.